The sequence of this T cell receptor beta chain was determined in a study of blood T cell repertoires in COVID-19. Turning to the study itself: Before being deemed recovered, Cohort 3 donors had two negative PCRs, clearance, or symptom resolution. Nucleic acid was either cDNA or gDNA, and it came from T cells, B-cell-depleted T cells, or PBMCs.

The CDR3 is made up of 14 amino acids. The J segment lost 7 bases and the V segment lost 3 bases, leaving 8 bases of the junction unmatched. Germline V gene lookup returns CDR1 KGHDR and CDR2 SFDVKD. Per the authors' pipeline: Amplified reference gene primers provided the basis for estimating nucleated cell counts. Produced via immunoSEQ multiplex PCR; TCRdb's table is partial and in-frame only. D and trimming were read from the DNA, whereas the V and J calls and clone size are those reported in that table. The table shows 250,000 to 300,000 clones, with roughly 91% occurring only once. The chain recombines TRBV24-1 with TRBJ2-7; 7 bases match TRBD1. Material for sequencing was PBMCs or T cells enriched from blood (not recorded which). The clonotype originates from a woman aged 55-70 years in a cohort exposed to, infected with or recovered from COVID-19 (not recorded which). CDR3 region: CATSDPGTAGEQYF. As DNA, the CDR3 is TGTGCCACCAGTGATCCCGGGACAGCTGGTGAGCAGTACTTC.